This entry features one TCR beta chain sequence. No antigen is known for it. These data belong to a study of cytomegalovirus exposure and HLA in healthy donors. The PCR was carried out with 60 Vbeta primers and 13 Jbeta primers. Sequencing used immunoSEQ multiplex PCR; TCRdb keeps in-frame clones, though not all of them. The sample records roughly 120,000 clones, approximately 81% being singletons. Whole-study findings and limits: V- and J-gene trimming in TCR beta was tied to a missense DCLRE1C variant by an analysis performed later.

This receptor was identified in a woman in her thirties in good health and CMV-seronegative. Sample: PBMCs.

Written as DNA, the CDR3 is TGTGCCAGCAGCGCCAGGGTGAGGGGGGCCAACGTCCTGACTTTC. Translated, it gives CASSARVRGANVLTF. The chain couples TRBV9 to TRBJ2-6; TRBD1 is a possible D gene (5 bases). The germline V gene has CDR1 SGDLS and CDR2 YYNGEE. CDR3 length equals 15 residues. Trimming pared 3 bases from V and 4 bases from J, leaving 11 bases between. Based on the CDR3 plus reference TRBV9 and TRBJ2-6, the full variable domain is DSGVTQTPKHLITATGQRVTLRCSPRSGDLSVYWYQQSLDQGLQFLIQYYNGEERAKGNILERFSAQQFPDLHSELNLSSLELGDSALYFCASSARVRGANVLTFGAGSRLTVL.